This section outlines one T cell receptor (beta chain) sequence together with its context. Its antigen remains unknown. This sample was included in a study of T cell repertoires in cytomegalovirus infection. Study in general: TCR beta signatures that were public indicated CMV infection and matching HLA type.

Findings and limits, study-wide: Cumulative frequency of public TCR beta families picked out carriers of CMV plus the relevant HLA. HLA-C-restricted CMV clonotypes gave the most frequent clonotype in two of eight donors.

TCRdb independently ran MiXCR on the reads; one entry per CDR3 protein. The profile shows 150,000 to 200,000 distinct CDR3 sequences, approximately 19% of them singletons. The V end was cut by 3 bases, the J end by 10 bases, with 22 bases between. This CDR3 is built from 16 residues. Germline V lookup: CDR1 SGHDT, CDR2 YYEEEE. The TCR comes from a human donor in good health (CMV status not recorded). Some clones in this sample may be carry-over from other donors' samples. What was sequenced was PBMCs. The J gene is TRBJ1-4, the V gene TRBV5-6; maybe TRBD1 (5 bases). CDR3 in amino acids: CASSSSQGLFIGKLFF. The CDR3 DNA follows: TGTGCCAGCAGCTCCAGCCAGGGCCTTTTTATTGGAAAACTGTTTTTT. The full variable domain, with the rest looked up from reference TRBV5-6 and TRBJ1-4, is DAGVTQSPTHLIKTRGQQVTLRCSPKSGHDTVSWYQQALGQGPQFIFQYYEEEERQRGNFPDRFSGHQFPNYSSELNVNALLLGDSALYLCASSSSQGLFIGKLFFGSGTQLSVL.